This is a list of T cell receptor beta chains from one sample in a study of beta chain features in type 1 diabetes. Clones were read by immunoSEQ multiplex PCR, and TCRdb kept only the in-frame ones, dropping some. The repertoire holds 350,000 to 450,000 clones, with more than 13% as singletons. Sequencing input: naive CD4+ T cells from blood. Receptor source: a woman between 18 and 30 years old in good health. The CDR3 runs from the conserved cysteine through the conserved F or W. Fields, in order: J gene, clone size, D gene, CDR3 length, V gene, CDR3 DNA, CDR3 protein. A D gene is named only where the DNA matches it firmly. Not all rows give a size; the values are once, few, many and, for expanded clones, a class.

J: TRBJ2-7; size: few; D: TRBD1; length: 13; V: TRBV2; DNA: TGTGCCAGCAGGGACAGGGAAGCCTACGAGCAGTACTTC; CDR3: CASRDREAYEQYF
J: TRBJ1-2; size: few; D: TRBD1; length: 18; V: TRBV5-1; DNA: TGCGCCAGCAGCTTGATGTTGACAGGGAAGTTCCCTAACTATGGCTACACCTTC; CDR3: CASSLMLTGKFPNYGYTF
J: TRBJ2-1; size: .; D: .; length: 14; V: TRBV29-1; DNA: TGCAGCGTTGAGTTGGGGGGACTTTACAATGAGCAGTTCTTC; CDR3: CSVELGGLYNEQFF
J: TRBJ2-1; size: few; D: TRBD2; length: 14; V: TRBV25-1; DNA: TGTGCCAGCTCTCCCCTAGCGGGGAGGCATGAGCAGTTCTTC; CDR3: CASSPLAGRHEQFF
J: TRBJ1-1; size: few; D: TRBD1; length: 14; V: TRBV28; DNA: TGTGCCAGCAGTGTTGACAGGGGGAACACTGAAGCTTTCTTT; CDR3: CASSVDRGNTEAFF
J: TRBJ1-5; size: .; D: TRBD1; length: 13; V: TRBV7-9; DNA: TGTGCCAGCAGCAGGGGGCAAGTAGAGCCCCAGCATTTT; CDR3: CASSRGQVEPQHF
J: TRBJ1-5; size: few; D: TRBD1; length: 16; V: TRBV7-2; DNA: TGTGCCAGCAGCTCCCTAGGGGACAGCTTAAATCAGCCCCAGCATTTT; CDR3: CASSSLGDSLNQPQHF
J: TRBJ1-4; size: .; D: .; length: 15; V: TRBV9; DNA: TGTGCCAGCAGCGTATTCGGCGACTCTAATGAAAAACTGTTTTTT; CDR3: CASSVFGDSNEKLFF
J: TRBJ2-7; size: .; D: TRBD2; length: 15; V: TRBV19; DNA: TGTGCCAGTAGTCCCCTCGCAGCGGGGACCTACGAGCAGTACTTC; CDR3: CASSPLAAGTYEQYF
J: TRBJ1-3; size: .; D: .; length: 15; V: TRBV7-9; DNA: TGTGCCAGCAGCTTAGTGTGGCAGTCTGGAAACACCATATATTTT; CDR3: CASSLVWQSGNTIYF
J: TRBJ2-2; size: few; D: TRBD2; length: 15; V: TRBV4-2; DNA: TGTGCCAGCAGCCAGCGTCTAGCGGGAGCCGGGGAGCTGTTTTTT; CDR3: CASSQRLAGAGELFF
J: TRBJ1-5; size: .; D: .; length: 14; V: TRBV7-2; DNA: TGTGCCAGCAGCTTAAATAGTGTTTCCCAGCCCCAGCATTTT; CDR3: CASSLNSVSQPQHF
J: TRBJ2-5; size: .; D: TRBD1; length: 13; V: TRBV30; DNA: TGTGCCTTGACAGGGGTTGAGCGAGAGACCCAGTACTTC; CDR3: CALTGVERETQYF
J: TRBJ1-2; size: .; D: .; length: 11; V: TRBV20-1; DNA: TGCAGTGCTACTCGTCAGTATGGCTACACCTTC; CDR3: CSATRQYGYTF
J: TRBJ2-4; size: few; D: TRBD1; length: 12; V: TRBV29-1; DNA: TGCAGCGTTGGGGGACAGGCGGGCATTCAGTACTTC; CDR3: CSVGGQAGIQYF
J: TRBJ2-1; size: .; D: .; length: 13; V: TRBV12-5; DNA: TGTGCTAGTGGTTTGGATGCAGGGGACACCCAGTTCTTC; CDR3: CASGLDAGDTQFF
J: TRBJ2-5; size: .; D: TRBD1; length: 14; V: TRBV6-4; DNA: TGTGCCAGCAGTGCGACAGGGGGGGTAGAGACCCAGTACTTC; CDR3: CASSATGGVETQYF
J: TRBJ1-2; size: few; D: TRBD1; length: 14; V: TRBV5-6; DNA: TGTGCCAGCAGCCCGGTGACAGGGAACTATGGCTACACCTTC; CDR3: CASSPVTGNYGYTF
J: TRBJ2-1; size: few; D: .; length: 15; V: TRBV5-4; DNA: TGTGCCAGCAGATTGGGGTCGTCAAGGGGCGGCGAGCAGTTCTTC; CDR3: CASRLGSSRGGEQFF
J: TRBJ1-1; size: few; D: TRBD1; length: 14; V: TRBV4-1; DNA: TGCGCCAGCAGCCAACGAGACAGGGGCACTGAAGCTTTCTTT; CDR3: CASSQRDRGTEAFF
J: TRBJ2-7; size: few; D: TRBD1; length: 15; V: TRBV7-2; DNA: TGTGCCAGCAGCTTAGAGGGACAGGGGATCTACGAGCAGTACTTC; CDR3: CASSLEGQGIYEQYF
J: TRBJ2-3; size: few; D: TRBD2; length: 14; V: TRBV10-3; DNA: TGTGCCATCACGGAGCGGGAGATGTCAGATACGCAGTATTTT; CDR3: CAITEREMSDTQYF
J: TRBJ2-5; size: .; D: .; length: 13; V: TRBV6-1; DNA: TGTGCCAGCAGTGTCCACTACCAAGAGACCCAGTACTTC; CDR3: CASSVHYQETQYF
J: TRBJ1-1; size: .; D: TRBD1; length: 14; V: TRBV11-2; DNA: TGTGCCAGCAGCTTTTTGGACAGGGCCACTGAAGCTTTCTTT; CDR3: CASSFLDRATEAFF
J: TRBJ1-1; size: few; D: .; length: 15; V: TRBV7-9; DNA: TGTGCCAGCAGCTTAGGAACAGGTCTTGGCACTGAAGCTTTCTTT; CDR3: CASSLGTGLGTEAFF
J: TRBJ2-7; size: .; D: .; length: 15; V: TRBV30; DNA: TGTGCCTGGGTCCCCGGGCGGGCACGGAGTTACGAGCAGTACTTC; CDR3: CAWVPGRARSYEQYF
J: TRBJ2-7; size: few; D: TRBD1; length: 14; V: TRBV27; DNA: TGTGCCAGCAGTTTACGTACAGGGGGCTACGAGCAGTACTTC; CDR3: CASSLRTGGYEQYF
J: TRBJ2-7; size: few; D: TRBD1; length: 14; V: TRBV27; DNA: TGTGCCAGCAGTCCAAAGGACAGGGTCTACGAGCAGTACTTC; CDR3: CASSPKDRVYEQYF
J: TRBJ2-5; size: few; D: TRBD1; length: 13; V: TRBV7-9; DNA: TGTGCCAGCAGCCGGGACAGGGGAGAGACCCAGTACTTC; CDR3: CASSRDRGETQYF
J: TRBJ2-7; size: few; D: .; length: 13; V: TRBV29-1; DNA: TGCAGCGTGCGGGGATCCCTCTCCTACGAGCAGTACTTC; CDR3: CSVRGSLSYEQYF
J: TRBJ2-7; size: .; D: TRBD1; length: 14; V: TRBV5-1; DNA: TGCGCCAGCAGCTTGGGGGACAGCACATACGAGCAGTACTTC; CDR3: CASSLGDSTYEQYF
J: TRBJ2-7; size: few; D: TRBD1; length: 14; V: TRBV28; DNA: TGTGCCAGCAGTCCCGGGACAGCAGCCTACGAGCAGTACTTC; CDR3: CASSPGTAAYEQYF
J: TRBJ2-7; size: few; D: TRBD2; length: 13; V: TRBV18; DNA: TGTGCCAGCTCCCCGGGGGGATACGACGAGCAGTACTTC; CDR3: CASSPGGYDEQYF
J: TRBJ1-5; size: .; D: TRBD1; length: 15; V: TRBV27; DNA: TGTGCCAGCAGTTTTGGGACAGGGGGAAGTCAGCCCCAGCATTTT; CDR3: CASSFGTGGSQPQHF
J: TRBJ2-7; size: few; D: .; length: 14; V: TRBV25-1; DNA: TGTGCCAGCAGTGCTGCGGGAAGCTACTACGAGCAGTACTTC; CDR3: CASSAAGSYYEQYF
J: TRBJ2-5; size: few; D: .; length: 13; V: TRBV9; DNA: TGTGCCAGCAGCGCCTCGGGGTACGAGACCCAGTACTTC; CDR3: CASSASGYETQYF
J: TRBJ2-3; size: few; D: .; length: 15; V: TRBV30; DNA: TGTGCCTGGAGCCTACAGGACGCTCTGGGCCCTACGCAGTATTTT; CDR3: CAWSLQDALGPTQYF
J: TRBJ2-7; size: few; D: TRBD1; length: 14; V: TRBV4-3; DNA: TGCGCCAGCAGCCAAGGGGGACAGGGCTACGAGCAGTACTTC; CDR3: CASSQGGQGYEQYF
J: TRBJ1-2; size: .; D: .; length: 12; V: TRBV30; DNA: TGTGCCTGGAGTGTACAAGACTATGGCTACACCTTC; CDR3: CAWSVQDYGYTF
J: TRBJ1-2; size: .; D: .; length: 14; V: TRBV28; DNA: TGTGCCAGCAGTTTAAATCAGGGGTACCATGGCTACACCTTC; CDR3: CASSLNQGYHGYTF
J: TRBJ2-1; size: .; D: .; length: 15; V: TRBV29-1; DNA: TGCAGCGCTGAAGGCCAACTACTAGGCCCGTATGAGCAGTTCTTC; CDR3: CSAEGQLLGPYEQFF
J: TRBJ1-1; size: few; D: .; length: 12; V: TRBV10-3; DNA: TGTGCCATCGCAGGGTTGAACACTGAAGCTTTCTTT; CDR3: CAIAGLNTEAFF
J: TRBJ2-1; size: once; D: TRBD1; length: 16; V: TRBV4-1; DNA: TGCGCCAGCACCCACTCACAGGACAGGGATTACAATGAGCAGTTCTTC; CDR3: CASTHSQDRDYNEQFF
J: TRBJ2-6; size: few; D: TRBD1; length: 14; V: TRBV5-1; DNA: TGCGCCAGCAGCCAACGGACAGGGCTTAGAGTCCTGACTTTC; CDR3: CASSQRTGLRVLTF
J: TRBJ2-7; size: .; D: TRBD1; length: 15; V: TRBV5-6; DNA: TGTGCCAGCAGCATACCGGGACAGGTGGTATACGAGCAGTACTTC; CDR3: CASSIPGQVVYEQYF
J: TRBJ1-2; size: .; D: TRBD1; length: 14; V: TRBV29-1; DNA: TGCAGCGGCTCGACAGGGGGCGCCCCGGGTGGCTACACCTTC; CDR3: CSGSTGGAPGGYTF
J: TRBJ2-7; size: .; D: TRBD2; length: 15; V: TRBV5-1; DNA: TGCGCCAGCAGCTTGGATAGCGGGAGGACCTACGAGCAGTACTTC; CDR3: CASSLDSGRTYEQYF
J: TRBJ2-7; size: few; D: .; length: 13; V: TRBV7-8; DNA: TGTGCCAGCAGCTCGAACAGGGTATACGAGCAGTACTTC; CDR3: CASSSNRVYEQYF
J: TRBJ1-1; size: .; D: .; length: 15; V: TRBV28; DNA: TGTGCCAGCAGTTTACAGGGGTTTGGGAACACTGAAGCTTTCTTT; CDR3: CASSLQGFGNTEAFF
J: TRBJ2-1; size: few; D: TRBD1; length: 13; V: TRBV2; DNA: TGTGCCAGCACTCGACAGGGTAACAATGAGCAGTTCTTC; CDR3: CASTRQGNNEQFF
J: TRBJ2-3; size: .; D: .; length: 14; V: TRBV30; DNA: TGTGCCTGGAGTCCCTCCATCACCAGGACTACTCATTATTTT; CDR3: CAWSPSITRTTHYF
J: TRBJ2-3; size: .; D: TRBD2; length: 13; V: TRBV5-1; DNA: TGCGCCAGCAGAGGCGGGAGAGCAGATACGCAGTATTTT; CDR3: CASRGGRADTQYF
J: TRBJ1-2; size: .; D: TRBD1; length: 13; V: TRBV6-6; DNA: TGTGCCAGCAGTCCTCCTACAGGGGGTGGCTACACCTTC; CDR3: CASSPPTGGGYTF